This passage covers 21 T cell receptor beta chains from one sample sequenced in a study of response to subunit inactivated influenza vaccine. TCRdb recomputed calls from the RT-PCR reads with MiXCR, one row per CDR3 protein. The sample has 550,000 to 800,000 distinct CDR3 sequences, about a sixth seen once. This specimen consisted of PBMCs from blood, obtained 12 days after vaccination. The origin of the receptors is a man over 45 who received an inactivated influenza vaccine.

Many counts were recorded for this clonotype. J is TRBJ2-7 and V is TRBV27; D is unresolved. The germline V gene encodes CDR1 MNHEY and CDR2 SMNVEV (reference sequence). The CDR3 has 12 amino acids. V was clipped by 5 bases and J by 2 bases, with 7 bases between them. This chain's CDR3 is CASSPAPYEQYF. The CDR3 DNA follows: TGTGCCAGCAGTCCAGCCCCCTACGAGCAGTACTTC.

This clonotype was recorded a few times. The genes are TRBV7-9 and TRBJ2-7; D unclear. Germline-derived CDR1 and CDR2 are SEHNR and FQNEAQ (reference sequence). The CDR3 totals 12 residues. V was trimmed by 3 bases and J by 7 bases, leaving 10 bases between them. The DNA for the CDR3 is TGTGCCAGCAGCTTTCTAGGAGAAGAGCAGTACTTC. Its protein is CASSFLGEEQYF.

The rearrangement links TRBV14 to TRBJ1-2; 7 positions match TRBD1. The CDR3 runs 14 residues. Trimming removed 4 bases from V and 5 bases from J; junction bases left unmatched: 7. CDR1 and CDR2 from the germline V gene are SGHDN and FVKESK. CDR3 DNA sequence: TGTGCCAGCAGCCGATCCGGGACAGTATATGGCTACACCTTC. Translating gives CASSRSGTVYGYTF.

The V call is TRBV6-1, the J call TRBJ2-2; D unresolved. The CDR3 is made up of 13 amino acids. Germline V CDR1 and CDR2: MNHNS, SASEGT. The germline V and J ends were trimmed by 10 bases and 1 base, with 10 bases remaining between them. CDR3 protein: CATRALNTGELFF. CDR3 nucleotides: TGTGCCACCCGGGCCCTGAACACCGGGGAGCTGTTTTTT.

The rearrangement joins TRBV5-6 to TRBJ2-5; no reliable D call. Trimming removed 0 bases at V and 1 base at J, with 7 bases between. Germline values: CDR1 SGHDT, CDR2 YYEEEE. CDR3 length equals 14 residues. CDR3 bases: TGTGCCAGCAGCTTGGCCCACCCCCAAGAGACCCAGTACTTC. It translates to CASSLAHPQETQYF.

CDR3 residues: CASSSGPDSPLHF. CDR3 DNA sequence: TGTGCCAGCAGCTCCGGACCGGATTCACCCCTCCACTTT. This rearrangement joins TRBV9 to TRBJ1-6; no firm D call. Germline CDR1 is SGDLS and CDR2 is YYNGEE. Trimming removed 4 bases from V and 8 bases from J, with 10 bases in between. The CDR3 is 13 residues long.

This clonotype was counted ten times or more. The chain has TRBV29-1 and TRBJ2-1; D is ambiguous. Germline V gene lookup returns CDR1 SQVTM and CDR2 ANQGSEA. The CDR3 totals 14 residues. V gave up 4 bases and J gave up 1 base, with 11 bases separating them. The CDR3 loop is CSVVGQPSYNEQFF. The CDR3 coding sequence is TGCAGCGTTGTAGGCCAGCCTTCCTACAATGAGCAGTTCTTC.

The chain carries TRBV4-3 and TRBJ2-7; D gene uncertain. CDR1 is LGHNA, CDR2 YSLEER, per germline. This CDR3 has 14 amino acids. The V end was cut by 0 bases, the J end by 2 bases, with 8 bases between. The CDR3 region has the DNA TGCGCCAGCAGCCAAGATACATTTACCTACGAGCAGTACTTC. It encodes CASSQDTFTYEQYF.

This clonotype appeared a few times. The chain combines TRBV7-2 with TRBJ2-1; 10 positions agree with TRBD1. Germline CDR1 is SGHTA and CDR2 is FQGNSA. The CDR3 runs to 15 residues. The ends lost 2 bases at V and 5 bases at J; junction bases unmatched: 3. Written as DNA, the CDR3 is TGTGCCAGCAGCTTAAGGACAGGGGGACACAATGAGCAGTTCTTC. Amino acids: CASSLRTGGHNEQFF.

The chain has TRBV27 and TRBJ2-3; D is unresolved. V shed 5 bases and J shed 0 bases, with 15 bases lying between them. The CDR3 loop spans 16 amino acids. The germline V gene has CDR1 MNHEY and CDR2 SMNVEV (reference sequence). As DNA, the CDR3 is TGTGCCAGCAGTCCCGGGTTCTACACTAGCACAGATACGCAGTATTTT. Its translation: CASSPGFYTSTDTQYF.

This clonotype came up many times. The chain combines TRBV24-1 with TRBJ1-5; no clear D gene. The V end lost 5 bases, the J end lost 0 bases, and 7 bases lay between the germline ends. CDR1 is KGHDR, CDR2 SFDVKD, per germline. The CDR3 covers 14 residues. CDR3 region: CATSVGASNQPQHF. The DNA for the CDR3 is TGTGCCACCAGTGTAGGCGCTAGCAATCAGCCCCAGCATTTT.

A few counts support this clonotype. This chain joins TRBV20-1 and TRBJ2-7; 9 bases align to TRBD2. Germline CDR1 DFQATT, CDR2 SNEGSKA (reference sequence). V lost 3 bases, J lost 4 bases, and 10 bases stayed unmatched. The CDR3 is 15 amino acids. CDR3 sequence (DNA): TGCAGTGCTAGTACTGGCGGGGGGGCCGGTTACGAGCAGTACTTC. It yields the protein CSASTGGGAGYEQYF.

The chain joins TRBV12-3 or TRBV12-4 to TRBJ1-1; D remains ambiguous. V shed 4 bases and J shed 7 bases, with 13 bases lying between them. The CDR3 covers 13 residues. Here the CDR3 reads CASSSPSVGEAFF. The CDR3 bases are TGTGCCAGCAGTTCTCCATCGGTCGGTGAAGCTTTCTTT.

This sequence joins TRBV29-1 and TRBJ1-1; 7 bases agree with TRBD1. V lost 7 bases, J lost 1 base, and 6 bases stayed unmatched. The CDR3 spans 13 residues. CDR1 is SQVTM and CDR2 is ANQGSEA in the germline V gene. The CDR3 coding sequence is TGCAGCGCCCCGGACAGGACGAACACTGAAGCTTTCTTT. It codes for CSAPDRTNTEAFF.

V is TRBV10-3 and J is TRBJ2-4; the D is unclear. The germline CDR1 and CDR2 sequences are ENHRY and SYGVKD. The length of the CDR3 is 21 residues. Trimming removed 6 bases from V and 0 bases from J, with 30 bases in between. The CDR3 region has the DNA TGTGCCATCAGAACCCCCTCATATGAAGGGCAGGCAGGAGTAGCCAAAAACATTCAGTACTTC. This translates into CAIRTPSYEGQAGVAKNIQYF.

This clonotype appeared a few times. The gene calls are TRBV9 and TRBJ2-5, with D perhaps TRBD2 (6 bases). Trimming removed 0 bases at V and 2 bases at J, with 11 bases between. This CDR3 comprises 15 residues. The germline gives CDR1 SGDLS, CDR2 YYNGEE. DNA for the CDR3: TGTGCCAGCAGCGTAGGGGGACTTCTACAAGAGACCCAGTACTTC. Translated, it gives CASSVGGLLQETQYF.

This chain joins TRBV28 and TRBJ2-5, with a tentative D call TRBD2 (5 bases). This CDR3 region has 13 residues. Trimming left V 7 bases short and J 2 bases short, with 11 bases between. From germline, CDR1 is MDHEN and CDR2 SYDVKM. The CDR3 loop is CASTPREQETQYF. In nucleotides, the CDR3 is TGTGCCAGCACTCCGAGGGAGCAAGAGACCCAGTACTTC.

The chain uses TRBV5-1 and TRBJ2-7; 8 bases map to TRBD1. Losses at the gene ends were 0 bases for V and 6 bases for J; bases not matched to a gene: 5. CDR3 length equals 14 residues. Germline V gives CDR1 SGHRS, CDR2 YFSETQ. The CDR3 DNA follows: TGCGCCAGCAGCTTGGGCGGACAGGGTCTCGAGCAGTACTTC. Translation: CASSLGGQGLEQYF.

The chain is built from TRBV6-2 or TRBV6-3 and TRBJ2-2, with TRBD2 as a possible D gene (6 bases). Trimming stripped 6 bases from V and 0 bases from J, with 14 bases between. Germline CDR1 is MNHEY and CDR2 is SVGEGT. The CDR3 totals 16 residues. Here the CDR3 reads CASSPRGVANTGELFF. In DNA form, the CDR3 reads TGTGCCAGCAGCCCCCGCGGGGTCGCGAACACCGGGGAGCTGTTTTTT.

This clonotype was counted many times. This rearrangement joins TRBV27 to TRBJ2-2, with unresolved D. V shed 6 bases and J shed 1 base, with 3 bases lying between them. Germline V gene sequence: CDR1 MNHEY, CDR2 SMNVEV (reference sequence). CDR3 length equals 12 residues. The CDR3: CASRRNTGELFF. The CDR3 DNA follows: TGTGCCAGCAGGCGGAACACCGGGGAGCTGTTTTTT.

This clonotype was seen more than once but under ten times. The chain carries TRBV15 and TRBJ2-7, with D possibly being TRBD1 (5 bases). CDR3 size: 16 residues. Germline CDR1 reads LNHNV; CDR2 reads YYDKDF (reference sequence). The V and J ends lost 4 bases and 3 bases respectively, with 19 bases between them. The CDR3 reads CATSKGFSVNLYEQYF. The CDR3 nucleotides are TGTGCCACCAGCAAGGGGTTTAGTGTAAACCTCTACGAGCAGTACTTC.